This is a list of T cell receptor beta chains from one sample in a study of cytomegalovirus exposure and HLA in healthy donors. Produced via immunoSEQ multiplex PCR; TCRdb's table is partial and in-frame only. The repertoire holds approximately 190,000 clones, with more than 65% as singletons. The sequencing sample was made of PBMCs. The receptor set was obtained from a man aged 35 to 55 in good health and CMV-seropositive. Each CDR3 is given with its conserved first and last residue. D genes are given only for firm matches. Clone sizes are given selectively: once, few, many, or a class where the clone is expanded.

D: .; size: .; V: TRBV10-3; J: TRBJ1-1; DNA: TGTGCCATCAGTGAGTCCCTCCGCTGGGAGGGCGGCACTGAAGCTTTCTTT; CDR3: CAISESLRWEGGTEAFF
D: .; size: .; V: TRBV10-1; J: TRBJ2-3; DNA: TGCGCCAGCAGTATGAGGGGGGGAAGGAGCACAGATACGCAGTATTTT; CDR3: CASSMRGGRSTDTQYF
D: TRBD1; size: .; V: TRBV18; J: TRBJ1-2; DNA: TGTGCCAGCTCACCAGACAGGGTCCAAGACTACACCTTC; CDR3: CASSPDRVQDYTF
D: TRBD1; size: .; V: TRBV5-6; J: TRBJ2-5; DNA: TGTGCCAGCAGCCAGACAGGGCGAGAGACCCAGTACTTC; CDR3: CASSQTGRETQYF
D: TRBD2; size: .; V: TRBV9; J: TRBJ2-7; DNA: TGTGCCAGCAGCTCCCGTTCCTCCCCTATAGGACTAGCGGGGGCCTACGAGCAGTACTTC; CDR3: CASSSRSSPIGLAGAYEQYF
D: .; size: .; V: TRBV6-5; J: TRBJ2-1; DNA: TGTGCCAGCAGTTACGTCCGGAGTGAGGTTGAGCAGTTCTTC; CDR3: CASSYVRSEVEQFF
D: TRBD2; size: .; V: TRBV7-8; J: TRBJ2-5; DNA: TGTGCCAGCAGCCCGCGGGGGTCCCAAGAGACCCAGTACTTC; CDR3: CASSPRGSQETQYF
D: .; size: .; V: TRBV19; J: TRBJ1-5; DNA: TGTGCCAGTAGTATAGTTTGGTTTCGAGGACAAGGCGGGCCCCAGCATTTT; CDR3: CASSIVWFRGQGGPQHF
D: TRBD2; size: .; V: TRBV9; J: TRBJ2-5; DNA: TGTGCCAGCAGCGTAGGGGGGAGCGGGGGGTACCAAGAGACCCAGTACTTC; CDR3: CASSVGGSGGYQETQYF
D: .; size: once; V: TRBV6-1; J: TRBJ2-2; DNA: TGTGCCAGTGCCAGACTAGAAACCGGGGAGCTGTTTTTT; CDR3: CASARLETGELFF
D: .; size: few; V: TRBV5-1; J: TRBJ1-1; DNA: TGCGCCAGCAGCACCGGACAGAACACTGAAGCTTTCTTT; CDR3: CASSTGQNTEAFF
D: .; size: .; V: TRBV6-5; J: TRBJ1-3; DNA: TGTGCCAGCAGTTATAGCGGGGCGGCAACTGGAAACACCATATATTTT; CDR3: CASSYSGAATGNTIYF
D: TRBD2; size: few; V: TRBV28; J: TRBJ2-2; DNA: TGTGCCAGCAGTTACGGACTAGCGGGAAACACCGGGGAGCTGTTTTTT; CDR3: CASSYGLAGNTGELFF
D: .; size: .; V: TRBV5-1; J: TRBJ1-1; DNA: TGCGCCAGCAGCCAACGGCCGGGACAAATGAACACTGAAGCTTTCTTT; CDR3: CASSQRPGQMNTEAFF
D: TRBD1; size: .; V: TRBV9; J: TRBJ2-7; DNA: TGTGCCAGCAGCGGGGACAGCTACGAGCAGTACTTC; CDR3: CASSGDSYEQYF
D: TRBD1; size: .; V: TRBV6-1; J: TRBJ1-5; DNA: TGTGCCAGCAGTGAAGGTCAGGGGGGTGTTCAGCCCCAGCATTTT; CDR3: CASSEGQGGVQPQHF
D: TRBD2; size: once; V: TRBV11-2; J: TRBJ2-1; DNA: TGTGCCAGCAGCTGGCGGGGGGGCTCCTACAATGAGCAGTTCTTC; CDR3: CASSWRGGSYNEQFF
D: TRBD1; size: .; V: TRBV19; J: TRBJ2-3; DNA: TGTGCCAGTAGTTTCTTACAGGGGGCTAACACAGATACGCAGTATTTT; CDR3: CASSFLQGANTDTQYF
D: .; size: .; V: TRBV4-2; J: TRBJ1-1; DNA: TGTGCCAGCAGCCAAGATGGGGACTTTCAATACGAAGCTTTCTTT; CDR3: CASSQDGDFQYEAFF
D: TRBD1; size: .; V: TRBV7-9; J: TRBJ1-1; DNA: TGTGCCAGCAGCGTAGCAGGGGGCGCCGGGAACACTGAAGCTTTCTTT; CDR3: CASSVAGGAGNTEAFF
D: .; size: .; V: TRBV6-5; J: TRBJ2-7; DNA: TGTGCCAGCGTAGGGGGAAACGAGCAGTACTTC; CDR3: CASVGGNEQYF
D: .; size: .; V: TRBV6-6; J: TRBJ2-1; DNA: TGTGCCAGCAGTTACGAGGTTTACAATGAGCAGTTCTTC; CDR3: CASSYEVYNEQFF
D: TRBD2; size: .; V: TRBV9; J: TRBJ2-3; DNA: TGTGCCAGCAGCGTAGGCCTAGCGGAGTCCACAGATACGCAGTATTTT; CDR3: CASSVGLAESTDTQYF
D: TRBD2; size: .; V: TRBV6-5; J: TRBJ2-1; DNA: TGTGCCAGTCGACTAGCGGGGGGTAGTGAGCAGTTCTTC; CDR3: CASRLAGGSEQFF
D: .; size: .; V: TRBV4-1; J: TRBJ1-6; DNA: TGCGCCAGCAGCCACATAGGCGGCCCAGAGAATTCACCCCTCCACTTT; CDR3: CASSHIGGPENSPLHF
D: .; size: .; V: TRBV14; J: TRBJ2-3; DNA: TGTGCCAGCAGCCCCCCGGACAGAAGTAGCACAGATACGCAGTATTTT; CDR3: CASSPPDRSSTDTQYF
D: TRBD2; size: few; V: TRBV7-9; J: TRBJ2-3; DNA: TGTGCCAGCAGCTTCCGTAGGGCTAGCGGGAGTGCCGCAGATACGCAGTATTTT; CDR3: CASSFRRASGSAADTQYF
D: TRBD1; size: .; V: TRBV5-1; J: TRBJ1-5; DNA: TGCGCCAGCAGCTGGGGACAGGGGCCAGGGCAGCCCCAGCATTTT; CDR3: CASSWGQGPGQPQHF
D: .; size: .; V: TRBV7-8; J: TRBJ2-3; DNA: TGTGCCAGCAGCCCAACCCTAAGCACAGATACGCAGTATTTT; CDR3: CASSPTLSTDTQYF
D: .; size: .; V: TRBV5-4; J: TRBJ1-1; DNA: TGTGCCAGCAGCCCCAGAGGGGTCCAGGGGGCTTTCTTT; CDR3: CASSPRGVQGAFF
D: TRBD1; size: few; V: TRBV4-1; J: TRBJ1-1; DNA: TGCGCCAGCAGCCAAGGGGACAGGGACACTGAAGCTTTCTTT; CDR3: CASSQGDRDTEAFF
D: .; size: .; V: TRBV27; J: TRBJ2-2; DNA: TGTGCCAGCAGTTTTTGGGAGCCGAACACCGGGGAGCTGTTTTTT; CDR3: CASSFWEPNTGELFF
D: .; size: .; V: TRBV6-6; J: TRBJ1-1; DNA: TGTGCCAGCAGTTACGTTGGCAGGGGAAACACTGAAGCTTTCTTT; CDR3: CASSYVGRGNTEAFF
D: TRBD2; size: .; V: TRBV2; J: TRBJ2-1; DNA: TGTGCCAGCAGTGGGACTAGCGGGGGGCGGTGGGAGCAGTTCTTC; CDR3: CASSGTSGGRWEQFF
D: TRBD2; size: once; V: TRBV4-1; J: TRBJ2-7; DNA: TGCGCCAGCAGCCAAGGTCGCGGGGGGACCTACGAGCAGTACTTC; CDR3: CASSQGRGGTYEQYF
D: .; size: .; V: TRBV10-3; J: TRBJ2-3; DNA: TGTGCCATCAGTGGGACAACAGATACGCAGTATTTT; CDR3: CAISGTTDTQYF
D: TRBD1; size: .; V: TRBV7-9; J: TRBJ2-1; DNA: TGTTCCAGCAGCCACCCCATCGACAGGGCCAGCTCCTACAATGAGCAGTTCTTC; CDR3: CSSSHPIDRASSYNEQFF
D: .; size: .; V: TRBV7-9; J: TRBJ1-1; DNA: TGTGCCCACACGAACACTGAAGCTTTCTTT; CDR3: CAHTNTEAFF
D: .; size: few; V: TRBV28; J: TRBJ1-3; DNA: TGTGCCAGCAACCCCGCAGGTGAAGGGGCTGGAAACACCATATATTTT; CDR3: CASNPAGEGAGNTIYF
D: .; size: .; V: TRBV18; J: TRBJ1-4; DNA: TGTGCCAGCTCAAGTCTGGTGGGGCGCGAGGAAAAACTGTTTTTT; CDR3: CASSSLVGREEKLFF
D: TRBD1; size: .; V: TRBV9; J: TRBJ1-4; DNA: TGTGCCAGCAGCCCCCGACAGGGCGGCGGTGAAAAACTGTTTTTT; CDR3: CASSPRQGGGEKLFF
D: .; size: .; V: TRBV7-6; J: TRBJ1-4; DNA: TGTGCCAGCAGCTTAGGGACTATCACAGGAGAAAAACTGTTTTTT; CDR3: CASSLGTITGEKLFF
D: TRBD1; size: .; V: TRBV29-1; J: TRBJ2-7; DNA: TGCAGCGGAGGACAGGGGGCGTCCTACGAGCAGTACTTC; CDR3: CSGGQGASYEQYF
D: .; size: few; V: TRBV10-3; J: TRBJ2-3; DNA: TGTGCCATCAGACCAAGCCCCAGCACAGATACGCAGTATTTT; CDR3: CAIRPSPSTDTQYF
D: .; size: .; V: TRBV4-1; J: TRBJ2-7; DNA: TGCGCCAGCAGCCAAGCAAATCGGGGACTCTCCTTTCGCTACGAGCAGTACTTC; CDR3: CASSQANRGLSFRYEQYF
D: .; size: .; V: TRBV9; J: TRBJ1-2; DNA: TGTGCCAGCAGCGAGTTAGGGGCAAGTTACTATGGCTACACCTTC; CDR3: CASSELGASYYGYTF
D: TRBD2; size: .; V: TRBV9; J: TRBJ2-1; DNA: TGTGCCAGCAGCTCGGGACTAGCGGGGTACAATGAGCAGTTCTTC; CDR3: CASSSGLAGYNEQFF
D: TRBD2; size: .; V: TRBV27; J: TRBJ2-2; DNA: TGTGCCAGCAGTTTACTAGCGGGAGCAATCGGGGAGCTGTTTTTT; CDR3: CASSLLAGAIGELFF
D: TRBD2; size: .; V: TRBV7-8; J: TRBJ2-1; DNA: TGTGCCAGCAGCCGGAGACTAGCGACCGACCCTCCCGATGAGCAGTTCTTC; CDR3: CASSRRLATDPPDEQFF
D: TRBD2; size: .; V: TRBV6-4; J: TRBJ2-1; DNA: TGTGCCAGCAGTGACGGGACTAGCGGGAGTGGGGAGCAGTTCTTC; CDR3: CASSDGTSGSGEQFF
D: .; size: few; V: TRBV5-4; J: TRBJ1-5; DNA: TGTGCCAGCAGCGAGGACATAAATCAGCCCCAGCATTTT; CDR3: CASSEDINQPQHF
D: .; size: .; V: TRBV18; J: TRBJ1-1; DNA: TGTGCCAGCTCACCCCAGGGTAATGTTGAAGCTTTCTTT; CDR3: CASSPQGNVEAFF
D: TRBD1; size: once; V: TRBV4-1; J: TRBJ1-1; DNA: TGCGCCAGCAGCCCAGGACAGGGGCGCCGTAACACTGAAGCTTTCTTT; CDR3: CASSPGQGRRNTEAFF
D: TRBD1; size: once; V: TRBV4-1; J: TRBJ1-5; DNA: TGCGCCAGCAGCCAAGTTGGGACAGGGGGTCAGCCCCAGCATTTT; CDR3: CASSQVGTGGQPQHF
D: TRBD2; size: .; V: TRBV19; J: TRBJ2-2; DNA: TGTGCCAGTAGTATCCGGGCAGCGGGGGCCCCCAGCGGGGAGCTGTTTTTT; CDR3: CASSIRAAGAPSGELFF
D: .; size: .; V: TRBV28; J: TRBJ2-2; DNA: TGTGCCAGCAGTTTATCACAGGGCGTCGCCGGGGAGCTGTTTTTT; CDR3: CASSLSQGVAGELFF
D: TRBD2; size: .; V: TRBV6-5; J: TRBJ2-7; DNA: TGTGCCAGCAGGCCCCCCGGGACTAGCGGATACGAGCAGTACTTC; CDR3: CASRPPGTSGYEQYF
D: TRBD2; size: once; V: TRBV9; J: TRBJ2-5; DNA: TGTGCCAGCACTAGCGGGAGGGGAACCCAGGGCATACAAGAGACCCAGTACTTC; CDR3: CASTSGRGTQGIQETQYF
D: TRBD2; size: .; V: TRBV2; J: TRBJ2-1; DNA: TGTGCCAGCAGAGAAAGACTAGCGGGAGCGTACAATGAGCAGTTCTTC; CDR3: CASRERLAGAYNEQFF